Below, 22 T cell receptor beta chains from the same sample are listed, as sequenced in a study of blood T cell repertoires in COVID-19. The method was immunoSEQ multiplex PCR; TCRdb's version includes in-frame clones alone and lacks a portion of them. The sample gives about 280,000 clones, approximately 90% of which show up once; about 3% is in the top ten. Sequencing was carried out using PBMCs or T cells enriched from blood (not recorded which). The receptors shown here come from a man between 40 and 49 years old who had been exposed to COVID-19.

The gene calls are TRBV10-3 and TRBJ2-2; 7 nucleotides match TRBD1. Germline V lookup: CDR1 ENHRY, CDR2 SYGVKD. The ends lost 3 bases at V and 6 bases at J; junction bases unmatched: 7. The CDR3 contains 15 residues. CDR3 nucleotide sequence: TGTGCCATCAGTGACAGGGACAGTCTTTCCGGGGAGCTGTTTTTT. As protein: CAISDRDSLSGELFF.

The chain uses TRBV20-1 and TRBJ2-1; D remains ambiguous. This CDR3 has 11 amino acids. Trimming removed 5 bases from V and 9 bases from J, with 11 bases in between. The germline CDR1 and CDR2 sequences are DFQATT and SNEGSKA (reference sequence). For the CDR3, the DNA is TGCAGTGCTTCTAGAAAGCCTGAGCAGTTCTTC. Translated: CSASRKPEQFF.

The table lists this clone with a count of one. The sample has other DNA sequences that encode this CDR3 too. The rearrangement joins TRBV12-3 or TRBV12-4 to TRBJ2-7, with a tentative D call TRBD2 (5 bases). V lost 5 bases and J lost 4, with 12 bases in between. The CDR3 loop spans 13 amino acids. The CDR3: CASSTSGVYEQYF. The CDR3 nucleotides are TGTGCCAGCAGTACATCCGGGGTATACGAGCAGTACTTC.

The V and J genes are TRBV4-2 and TRBJ2-5; 13 bases align to TRBD2. Germline values: CDR1 LGHNA, CDR2 YNFKEQ. The V gene end was trimmed by 4 bases and the J gene end by 4 bases; junction bases not matched to a gene: 3. The CDR3 covers 15 residues. CDR3 nucleotide sequence: TGTGCCAGCAGCCTACTAGCGGGAGGGACAGAGACCCAGTACTTC. This codes for CASSLLAGGTETQYF.

The J gene is TRBJ2-7, the V gene TRBV28, with 7 bases that match TRBD1. CDR3 size: 14 residues. Per the germline V gene, CDR1 is MDHEN and CDR2 is SYDVKM. The V and J ends lost 5 bases and 2 bases, in that order; junction bases with no gene match: 6. The CDR3 coding sequence is TGTGCCAGCAGTAGGGGGACAGTACCCTACGAGCAGTACTTC. Translated: CASSRGTVPYEQYF.

The chain couples TRBV19 to TRBJ1-5; TRBD1 agrees at 8 bases. This CDR3 is 17 amino acids long. The germline CDR1 and CDR2 sequences are LNHDA and SQIVND (reference sequence). The V segment lost 7 bases and the J segment 3 bases; nucleotides outside the gene matches: 14. The CDR3 nucleotides are TGTGCCAGTACCCCGCAGCCAGGGGGCCTTGTCAATCAGCCCCAGCATTTT. Translating gives CASTPQPGGLVNQPQHF. Supplemented by reference TRBV19 and TRBJ1-5, the full variable domain reads DGGITQSPKYLFRKEGQNVTLSCEQNLNHDAMYWYRQDPGQGLRLIYYSQIVNDFQKGDIAEGYSVSREKKESFPLTVTSAQKNPTAFYLCASTPQPGGLVNQPQHFGDGTRLSIL.

The V and J genes are TRBV6-6 and TRBJ2-7; 8 nucleotides match TRBD1. Unmatched junction bases numbered 8, after V lost 9 bases and J lost 1 base. Germline V gene sequence: CDR1 MNHNY, CDR2 SVGAGI (reference sequence). This CDR3 region has 14 residues. The CDR3 region is CASSGQGASYEQYF. CDR3 coding DNA: TGTGCCAGTAGCGGACAGGGAGCATCCTACGAGCAGTACTTC.

The V and J genes are TRBV11-2 and TRBJ2-1; D possibly corresponds to TRBD2 (5 bases). The CDR3 length is 14 residues. Trimming cost V 5 bases and J 3 bases, with 11 bases left between them. Germline loops: CDR1 SGHAT, CDR2 FQNNGV. CDR3 in amino acids: CASSPRTYYNEQFF. The CDR3 DNA follows: TGTGCCAGCAGCCCGAGGACTTACTACAATGAGCAGTTCTTC.

The V call is TRBV11-2, the J call TRBJ2-7, with TRBD2 matching over 10 bases. There are 16 residues in the CDR3. J was trimmed by 5 bases and V by 0 bases; bases with no gene match: 7. The germline CDR1 and CDR2 sequences are SGHAT and FQNNGV. As DNA, the CDR3 is TGTGCCAGCAGCTTAGATCAAGCGGGAGGGATCCACGAGCAGTACTTC. Amino acids: CASSLDQAGGIHEQYF.

The V and J genes are TRBV20-1 and TRBJ2-1; D unresolved. V lost 2 bases to trimming and J lost 9 bases, with 8 bases between them. This CDR3 comprises 11 residues. The germline V gene has CDR1 DFQATT and CDR2 SNEGSKA (reference sequence). CDR3: CSARTSLEQFF. The CDR3 DNA follows: TGCAGTGCTAGAACGAGTCTTGAGCAGTTCTTC.

This chain uses TRBV7-9 with TRBJ1-6, with D possibly TRBD1 on 5 matching bases. V lost 8 bases to trimming and J lost 6 bases, with 14 bases between them. Germline assignment: CDR1 SEHNR and CDR2 FQNEAQ (reference sequence). The CDR3 runs to 14 residues. CDR3 sequence reads: CASQQIGGNSPLHF. In DNA form, the CDR3 reads TGTGCCAGCCAACAGATCGGGGGTAATTCACCCCTCCACTTT.

This clone appeared a single time. The chain employs TRBV28 and TRBJ2-7, with 8 nucleotides matching TRBD1. V shed 7 bases and J 0 bases; nucleotides not matched to a gene: 5. CDR1 MDHEN and CDR2 SYDVKM come from the germline V gene. The CDR3 contains 14 residues. This CDR3 reads CASNFRGLSYEQYF. The CDR3 bases are TGTGCCAGCAATTTCAGGGGGCTCTCCTACGAGCAGTACTTC. Looking up the rest from reference TRBV28 and TRBJ2-7 gives the full variable domain: DVKVTQSSRYLVKRTGEKVFLECVQDMDHENMFWYRQDPGLGLRLIYFSYDVKMKEKGDIPEGYSVSREKKERFSLILESASTNQTSMYLCASNFRGLSYEQYFGPGTRLTVT.

The chain is built from TRBV27 and TRBJ2-7; maybe TRBD2 (5 bases). The CDR3 contains 16 residues. Germline V gene data show CDR1 as MNHEY and CDR2 as SMNVEV (reference sequence). Trimming pared 7 bases from V and 6 bases from J, leaving 25 bases between. CDR3 coding DNA: TGTGCCAGCACCGCCGACGTATCCGCTAGCTCGGTCGAGCAGTACTTC. Encoded protein: CASTADVSASSVEQYF.

This clone was recorded once. The J gene is TRBJ2-2, the V gene TRBV5-1, with 8 bases that match TRBD1. In germline, CDR1 is SGHRS, CDR2 YFSETQ. CDR3 size: 16 residues. The V gene end was trimmed by 4 bases and the J gene end by 5 bases; junction bases not matched to a gene: 10. The CDR3 region is CASSNYGQGGTGELFF. DNA for the CDR3: TGCGCCAGCAGCAACTACGGACAGGGAGGTACCGGGGAGCTGTTTTTT. The full variable domain, with the rest looked up from reference TRBV5-1 and TRBJ2-2, is KAGVTQTPRYLIKTRGQQVTLSCSPISGHRSVSWYQQTPGQGLQFLFEYFSETQRNKGNFPGRFSGRQFSNSRSEMNVSTLELGDSALYLCASSNYGQGGTGELFFGEGSRLTVL.

This chain joins TRBV11-2 and TRBJ1-4; 7 bases fit TRBD1. The length of the CDR3 is 13 residues. Losses at the gene ends were 5 bases for V and 5 bases for J; bases not matched to a gene: 2. Germline CDR1 SGHAT, CDR2 FQNNGV. DNA of the CDR3: TGTGCCAGCAGCCCGACAGGGAATGAAAAACTGTTTTTT. This encodes CASSPTGNEKLFF. The full variable domain, with the rest looked up from reference TRBV11-2 and TRBJ1-4, is EAGVAQSPRYKIIEKRQSVAFWCNPISGHATLYWYQQILGQGPKLLIQFQNNGVVDDSQLPKDRFSAERLKGVDSTLKIQPAKLEDSAVYLCASSPTGNEKLFFGSGTQLSVL.

This clone was counted a single time. This chain joins TRBV3-1 (or the pseudogene TRBV3-2) and TRBJ2-1; a possible D gene is TRBD1 (6 bases). The V gene's germline CDR1 is LGHDT and CDR2 YNNKEL (reference sequence). This CDR3 spans 13 amino acids. Trimming removed 5 bases at V and 3 bases at J, with 8 bases between. The CDR3 region is CASSSDSYNEQFF. For the CDR3, the DNA is TGTGCCAGCAGCTCGGACAGCTACAATGAGCAGTTCTTC.

V and J are TRBV9 and TRBJ2-1, with D tentatively TRBD2 (7 bases). The CDR3 sequence is 15 residues long. Germline V gene sequence: CDR1 SGDLS, CDR2 YYNGEE. V gave up 0 bases and J gave up 3 bases, with 10 bases separating them. CDR3: CASSVAGGNYNEQFF. In nucleotides, the CDR3 is TGTGCCAGCAGCGTAGCGGGGGGCAACTACAATGAGCAGTTCTTC.

Worth noting for this clone: Other DNA sequences in the sample encode the same CDR3. The V gene is TRBV6-5, the J gene TRBJ2-7, with D maybe TRBD1 (5 bases). Germline CDR1 and CDR2: MNHEY and SVGAGI. V lost 0 bases, J lost 1 base, and 10 bases lay in between. The CDR3 spans 15 residues. The DNA for the CDR3 is TGTGCCAGCAGTTACTCACCAGGGCCATCCTACGAGCAGTACTTC. It yields the protein CASSYSPGPSYEQYF.

The chain carries TRBV19 and TRBJ2-7; the match to TRBD1 covers 8 bases. Germline V gives CDR1 LNHDA, CDR2 SQIVND (reference sequence). Unmatched junction bases numbered 8, after V lost 4 bases and J lost 3 bases. The CDR3 sequence is 15 residues long. CDR3 sequence reads: CASSNTGGTVYEQYF. The CDR3, as DNA: TGTGCCAGTAGTAATACAGGGGGAACCGTCTACGAGCAGTACTTC. The complete variable domain, with remaining parts taken from reference TRBV19 and TRBJ2-7, reads DGGITQSPKYLFRKEGQNVTLSCEQNLNHDAMYWYRQDPGQGLRLIYYSQIVNDFQKGDIAEGYSVSREKKESFPLTVTSAQKNPTAFYLCASSNTGGTVYEQYFGPGTRLTVT.

The rearrangement joins TRBV7-2 to TRBJ2-2, with D hard to call. Germline assignment: CDR1 SGHTA and CDR2 FQGNSA. Trimming cost V 2 bases and J 3 bases, with 10 bases left between them. The CDR3 runs 15 residues. CDR3 residues: CASSLNGWYTGELFF. The DNA of the CDR3 is TGTGCCAGCAGCTTAAACGGTTGGTACACCGGGGAGCTGTTTTTT.

This clone was observed once. The gene calls are TRBV28 and TRBJ2-7; 11 nucleotides match TRBD1. The trim removed 4 bases at V and 0 bases at J, leaving 8 bases unmatched. CDR1 and CDR2 (germline): MDHEN, SYDVKM. The CDR3 has 17 amino acids. CDR3: CASSSALGQGASYEQYF. The CDR3 coding sequence is TGTGCCAGCAGTTCAGCCCTTGGACAGGGGGCCTCCTACGAGCAGTACTTC.

This clone was seen only once. The chain uses TRBV5-4 and TRBJ1-4, with TRBD1 identical over 7 bases. CDR1 is SGHNT and CDR2 is YYREEE in the germline V gene (reference sequence). CDR3 length: 15 amino acids. V was clipped by 4 bases and J by 3 bases; unmatched bases: 6. CDR3 region: CASSVTGVPNEKLFF. The CDR3 coding sequence is TGTGCCAGCAGCGTTACAGGGGTCCCTAATGAAAAACTGTTTTTT. The full variable domain, its missing parts supplied by reference TRBV5-4 and TRBJ1-4, is ETGVTQSPTHLIKTRGQQVTLRCSSQSGHNTVSWYQQALGQGPQFIFQYYREEENGRGNFPPRFSGLQFPNYSSELNVNALELDDSALYLCASSVTGVPNEKLFFGSGTQLSVL.